The clone carrying this T cell receptor beta chain was found many times. The antigen is unknown. The data originate from a study of T cell repertoires in cytomegalovirus infection. Whole-study context: Both a matching HLA type and CMV infection were indicated by public TCR beta signatures.

Broader study findings: CMV carriers having the relevant HLA were flagged by cumulative public TCR beta family frequency. The ex vivo response was dominated by HLA-C-restricted CMV-specific TCR beta clonotypes.

One entry per CDR3 protein, called by TCRdb with MiXCR from the reads. The sample records roughly 250,000 distinct CDR3 sequences, roughly an eighth being singletons. The CDR3 length is 13 residues. Trimming removed 5 bases from V and 8 bases from J, with 12 bases in between. The germline V gene encodes CDR1 SEHNR and CDR2 FQNEAQ (reference sequence). Sample: PBMCs. This TCR was recovered from a human donor in good health (CMV status not recorded). Some clones in this sample may be carry-over from other donors' samples. This rearrangement joins TRBV7-9 to TRBJ1-4; D not resolved. The CDR3 DNA sequence: TGTGCCAGCAGCGCCTCGGGTCGGGAAAAACTGTTTTTT. This encodes CASSASGREKLFF.